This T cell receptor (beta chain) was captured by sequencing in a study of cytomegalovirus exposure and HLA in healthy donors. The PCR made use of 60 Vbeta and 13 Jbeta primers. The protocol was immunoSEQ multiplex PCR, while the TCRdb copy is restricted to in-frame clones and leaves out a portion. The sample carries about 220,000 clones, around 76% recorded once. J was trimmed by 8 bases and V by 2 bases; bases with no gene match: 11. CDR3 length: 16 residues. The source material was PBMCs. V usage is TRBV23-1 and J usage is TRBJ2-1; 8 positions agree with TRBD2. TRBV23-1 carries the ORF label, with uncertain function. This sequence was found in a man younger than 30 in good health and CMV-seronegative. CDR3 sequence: CASSQTPGGGRYEQFF. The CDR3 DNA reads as TGCGCCAGCAGTCAAACCCCCGGGGGGGGGAGGTATGAGCAGTTCTTC.